Listed below are T cell receptor beta chains from one sample, sequenced in a study of cytomegalovirus exposure and HLA in healthy donors. Some clones are missing from TCRdb's copy, which holds only in-frame ones; the method was immunoSEQ multiplex PCR. The table lists fewer than 120,000 clones, approximately 79% of them singletons, with roughly 6.2% in the top ten. Sequenced: PBMCs. The receptors originated from a man aged 30-40 years in good health and CMV-seropositive. Each CDR3 is given with its conserved first and last residue.

V gene	CDR3 length	J gene	CDR3 protein
TRBV15	14	TRBJ2-3	CATSRLAGGPEPYF
TRBV28	14	TRBJ1-2	CASTQDSFEDGYTF
TRBV28	13	TRBJ2-3	CASILTGKDTQYF
TRBV12-5	23	TRBJ1-6	CASGLVQRDLILPTSSYNSPLHF
TRBV25-1	13	TRBJ2-5	CASSVGGEETQYF
TRBV10-3	13	TRBJ2-7	CAITQGRRYEQYF
TRBV6-6	15	TRBJ2-7	CASTGVQGGTYEQYF
TRBV6-1	15	TRBJ2-2	CASRDTGQNTGELFF
TRBV2	12	TRBJ2-7	CASSAGGFEQYF
TRBV6-1	13	TRBJ1-2	CASRLQDNYGYTF
TRBV9	14	TRBJ2-2	CASSEGTGSGELFF
TRBV29-1	13	TRBJ1-2	CSVVLTGGYGYTF
TRBV9	15	TRBJ1-2	CASSPQAGFPRGYTF
TRBV19	17	TRBJ2-2	CASSIPSGGSNTGELFF
TRBV5-5	14	TRBJ1-3	CASSLAGGGNTIYF
TRBV6-5	14	TRBJ2-1	CASRGRQGNNEQFF
TRBV18	15	TRBJ1-6	CASSSGDMGDSPLHF
TRBV5-1	13	TRBJ1-1	CASSFLGGTEAFF
TRBV10-3	12	TRBJ1-2	CAISVRNYGYTF
TRBV4-2	15	TRBJ1-2	CASSQDGQGELGYTF
TRBV6-1	15	TRBJ1-4	CASRTGDSYNEKLFF
TRBV7-9	13	TRBJ2-5	CASSLVQEGTQYF
TRBV13	15	TRBJ1-6	CASSLGRAGNSPLHF
TRBV10-1	17	TRBJ1-6	CAGGPPGPHPHNSPLHF
TRBV19	15	TRBJ1-2	CASSMSRDRAYGYTF
TRBV4-3	14	TRBJ2-1	CASSPRGRRGEQFF
TRBV4-3	16	TRBJ2-7	CASSPEIDPEFYEQYF
TRBV5-1	16	TRBJ2-2	CASSYSGEANTGELFF